The clone carrying this TCR beta chain was counted once. Its antigen remains unidentified. This specimen belongs to a study of T cell repertoires in cytomegalovirus infection. V lost 5 bases, J lost 7 bases, and 3 bases stayed unmatched. The V gene's germline CDR1 is MNHEY and CDR2 SMNVEV (reference sequence). This CDR3 region has 13 residues. TCRdb analysed the reads with MiXCR anew, one entry per CDR3 protein. The sample has some 940,000 distinct CDR3 sequences, 30% to 40% seen once. Sequencing used cultured CD8+ T cells from PBMCs, obtained from culture after CMV antigen stimulation. The TCR sequence derives from a human donor in good health (CMV status not recorded). Some clones in this sample may be carry-over from other donors' samples. This chain connects TRBV27 to TRBJ2-2, with 8 bases matching TRBD2. The CDR3 sequence: CASSGLADGELFF. DNA of the CDR3: TGTGCCAGCAGTGGACTAGCTGACGGGGAGCTGTTTTTT.